This T cell receptor (beta chain) came from a study of blood T cell repertoires in COVID-19. In the study overall: Italy, Spain and the United States were the sources of the convalescent and acute COVID-19 samples. PBMCs, B-cell-depleted T cells, or T cells provided the cDNA or gDNA that made up the material.

The CDR3 contains 14 residues. V dropped 4 bases and J dropped 4; count of bases not matched to a gene: 5. Germline loops: CDR1 LGHNA, CDR2 YNFKEQ. In the authors' workflow: How many nucleated cells were present was estimated from reference gene primer amplification. Repertoires were generated with immunoSEQ multiplex PCR, while TCRdb's copy carries only in-frame clones and drops some. V and J calls and clone size are copied from that table; D and trimming were computed from the DNA. Among about 64,000 clones listed, around four fifths were seen once. The genes are TRBV4-2 and TRBJ1-2, with 8 positions matching TRBD1. The source of this sequence is a man older than 75 with acute or convalescent COVID-19. Sequencing used peripheral blood. The CDR3 here is CASSRTGTGYGYTF. The CDR3 DNA follows: TGTGCCAGCAGCCGAACCGGGACAGGCTATGGCTACACCTTC.